This entry lists 28 T cell receptor beta chains sequenced from one sample in a study of CXCR3-negative and CXCR3-positive naive CD8 T cells. UMI-labeled 5' RACE yielded the TRB cDNA libraries. No DNA is given; TCRdb re-called the 5' RACE reads and lists each CDR3 protein once. The record lists 100,000 to 150,000 distinct CDR3 sequences, of which the ten most abundant hold approximately 0.29%. Sequenced: naive CXCR3- CD8+ T cells from blood. Subset: CD45RO-CCR7+CD27+CD95- naive CD8+ T cells lacking CXCR3 (TNR3-). The origin of the receptors is a human donor in good health. Some clones in this sample may be carry-over from other donors' samples.

The chain has TRBV4-3 and TRBJ1-5; TCRdb gives TRBD1 as the D gene, but with no DNA this cannot be confirmed. This CDR3 has 16 amino acids. CDR1 is LGHNA and CDR2 is YSLEER in the germline V gene. This CDR3 is CASSQDRSTENQPQHF.

The V gene is TRBV20-1, the J gene TRBJ2-5; TCRdb's D call of TRBD1 is untestable without DNA. Germline V gives CDR1 DFQATT, CDR2 SNEGSKA (reference sequence). This CDR3 region has 16 residues. The CDR3 loop is CSTTTGTDNTKETQYF.

The chain carries TRBV12-3 or TRBV12-4 and TRBJ2-4; TCRdb returns TRBD2, unconfirmable since there is no DNA. The CDR3 consists of 16 residues. This chain's CDR3 is CASSRWKGLAKNIQYF.

The V call is TRBV27, the J call TRBJ1-5. Germline assignment: CDR1 MNHEY and CDR2 SMNVEV (reference sequence). The CDR3 is 14 residues long. The CDR3 protein is CASSLAGLNQPQHF.

This chain links TRBV29-1 with TRBJ2-5. This CDR3 contains 18 residues. CDR1 is SQVTM, CDR2 ANQGSEA, per germline. The chain's CDR3 is CSVEDPIRSAGLQETQYF.

J is TRBJ2-7 and V is TRBV7-9; TCRdb names TRBD1, which stays unverified in the absence of DNA. The CDR3 extends over 15 amino acids. Germline values: CDR1 SEHNR, CDR2 FQNEAQ (reference sequence). The CDR3 spells CASSPYSDMTYEQYF. The variable domain in full, completed from reference TRBV7-9 and TRBJ2-7, reads DTGVSQNPRHKITKRGQNVTFRCDPISEHNRLYWYRQTLGQGPEFLTYFQNEAQLEKSRLLSDRFSAERPKGSFSTLEIQRTEQGDSAMYLCASSPYSDMTYEQYFGPGTRLTVT.

The V gene is TRBV23-1, the J gene TRBJ2-2; TCRdb's D call of TRBD1 is untestable without DNA. TRBV23-1 is noted as an ORF with a role that remains uncertain. This CDR3 contains 12 residues. CDR3 sequence reads: CATVPMAGELFF.

The V and J genes are TRBV6-6 and TRBJ1-4; TCRdb's assignment of TRBD1 cannot be checked, as there is no DNA. Germline V CDR1 and CDR2: MNHNY, SVGAGI (reference sequence). The CDR3 has 15 residues. This chain's CDR3 is CASSYPDRGNEKLFF.

The chain links TRBV29-1 to TRBJ2-1; TCRdb's D call, TRBD1, is unchecked because there is no DNA. From germline, CDR1 is SQVTM and CDR2 ANQGSEA. The CDR3 is 15 residues long. The CDR3 spells CSVHSGVSSYNEQFF.

V is TRBV15 and J is TRBJ2-3; the TCRdb D gene call, TRBD1, has no DNA to confirm it. The CDR3 contains 16 residues. From germline, CDR1 is LNHNV and CDR2 YYDKDF (reference sequence). The CDR3 sequence: CATGTRTGLTTDTQYF.

V and J are TRBV7-9 and TRBJ2-5; TCRdb's assignment of TRBD1 cannot be checked, as there is no DNA. Per the germline V gene, CDR1 is SEHNR and CDR2 is FQNEAQ (reference sequence). The CDR3 covers 14 residues. This CDR3 reads CASSPGGVGETQYF.

The V and J genes are TRBV6-6 and TRBJ1-5; absent DNA, TCRdb's TRBD1 call cannot be checked. Germline V gives CDR1 MNHNY, CDR2 SVGAGI (reference sequence). CDR3 length: 14 residues. The CDR3 reads CAIGGGGPNQPQHF.

This chain links TRBV27 with TRBJ2-7; the TCRdb call, TRBD1, lacks DNA for checking. This CDR3 is built from 14 residues. Germline-derived CDR1 and CDR2 are MNHEY and SMNVEV (reference sequence). This CDR3 is CASSLYRDAYEQYF.

The rearrangement links TRBV4-1 to TRBJ2-2; the TRBD1 assignment by TCRdb is unverifiable without DNA. Germline V gene lookup returns CDR1 MGHRA and CDR2 YSYEKL. CDR3 length: 16 amino acids. The CDR3 is CASSPLNSPHPGELFF.

The chain has TRBV15 and TRBJ2-3; TCRdb picks TRBD1, but there is no DNA to check that call. The CDR3 sequence is 16 residues long. From germline, CDR1 is LNHNV and CDR2 YYDKDF (reference sequence). This CDR3 is CATSLSRGGGPDTQYF.

This chain joins TRBV27 and TRBJ2-1; TCRdb's D call of TRBD1 is untestable without DNA. The CDR3 runs 15 residues. Per the germline V gene, CDR1 is MNHEY and CDR2 is SMNVEV (reference sequence). Here the CDR3 reads CASSSGQGEYNEQFF.

The genes are TRBV7-8 and TRBJ2-7. Germline V gene sequence: CDR1 SGHVS, CDR2 FQNEAQ. The CDR3 spans 13 residues. The CDR3 is CASSLVPNYEQYF. The full variable domain, with the rest looked up from reference TRBV7-8 and TRBJ2-7, is GAGVSQSPRYKVAKRGQDVALRCDPISGHVSLFWYQQALGQGPEFLTYFQNEAQLDKSGLPSDRFFAERPEGSVSTLKIQRTQQEDSAVYLCASSLVPNYEQYFGPGTRLTVT.

The chain uses TRBV19 and TRBJ2-1; lacking DNA, the TRBD2 call made by TCRdb goes unchecked. This CDR3 has 15 amino acids. CDR1 and CDR2 from the germline V gene are LNHDA and SQIVND (reference sequence). CDR3 sequence: CASSTLAGDYNEQFF.

The chain couples TRBV27 to TRBJ2-7; without DNA, the TCRdb call of TRBD1 cannot be checked. Looked up from germline, CDR1 is MNHEY and CDR2 is SMNVEV (reference sequence). This CDR3 contains 14 residues. CDR3 amino acids: CASSLKGDFHEQYF.

The CDR3 is CASSYSYRGGQGPAGDGYTF. The gene calls are TRBV6-5 and TRBJ1-2; the TRBD1 assignment by TCRdb is unverifiable without DNA. Per germline, CDR1 MNHEY and CDR2 SVGAGI. The CDR3 has 20 amino acids.

The chain carries TRBV29-1 and TRBJ2-1; TCRdb's D call, TRBD1, is unchecked because there is no DNA. Germline loops: CDR1 SQVTM, CDR2 ANQGSEA. CDR3 length equals 14 residues. CDR3 amino acids: CSVGSGASYNEQFF.

The chain joins TRBV20-1 to TRBJ1-3; TCRdb reports TRBD1, a call that lacks DNA to check it against. CDR1 is DFQATT, CDR2 SNEGSKA, per germline (reference sequence). CDR3 size: 15 residues. The CDR3 reads CSARESPVSGNTIYF.

The genes are TRBV20-1 and TRBJ2-5; the TCRdb D gene call, TRBD1, has no DNA to confirm it. Germline V lookup: CDR1 DFQATT, CDR2 SNEGSKA (reference sequence). CDR3 size: 14 residues. This CDR3 reads CSARTGLVQETHYF.

The chain links TRBV29-1 to TRBJ2-6; TCRdb proposes TRBD2, but this gene call is untestable without DNA. The germline V gene has CDR1 SQVTM and CDR2 ANQGSEA. The CDR3 runs 16 residues. The CDR3 loop reads CSVEDTRAPGANVLTF.

This chain joins TRBV29-1 and TRBJ2-7. Germline V gene data show CDR1 as SQVTM and CDR2 as ANQGSEA. The CDR3 sequence is 11 residues long. The CDR3 region is CSVYGSGEQYF.

J is TRBJ2-1 and V is TRBV29-1. The CDR3 length is 12 residues. The germline V gene has CDR1 SQVTM and CDR2 ANQGSEA. CDR3 region: CSVEDQWVEQFF.

The gene calls are TRBV18 and TRBJ2-1. This CDR3 is 12 amino acids long. Germline V gene data show CDR1 as KGHSH and CDR2 as LQKENI. The CDR3: CASSPLGREQFF.

The rearrangement joins TRBV4-1 to TRBJ2-7; the TRBD1 assignment by TCRdb is unverifiable without DNA. CDR1 and CDR2 from the germline V gene are MGHRA and YSYEKL. The CDR3 length is 18 residues. CDR3: CASSQVGGGAFRSYEQYF.